One T cell receptor beta chain is described in this entry. Its target is unknown. Amplified material comprised TCR beta CDR3 regions derived from RNA transcripts. The first round was an RT-PCR with HTBI primers, and the second round was a multiplex PCR. MiXCR was run by TCRdb on the multiplex PCR reads, yielding one entry per CDR3 protein. The sample comprises roughly 350,000 distinct CDR3 sequences, roughly 17% of which are singletons, and 2.4% rests with the top ten. The sample is drawn from a study of Graves' ophthalmopathy and Graves' hyperthyroidism. The length of the CDR3 is 13 residues. The V gene's germline CDR1 is MNHEY and CDR2 SVGAGI. The junction had 9 bases not matched to a gene; V was cut back by 4 bases and J by 10 bases. Other autoimmune diseases, uncontrolled infections, pregnancy and lactation each led to patient exclusion. General study results and limits: Also, most clonotypes expanded in the thyroid above 0.001 frequency appeared in blood. Researchers report that a 13-signature model separated ophthalmopathy from stable hyperthyroidism, posting less than 90% sensitivity and roughly 83% specificity.

The TCR was taken from an adult woman with stable Graves' hyperthyroidism. The chain is built from TRBV6-5 and TRBJ1-2; 7 bases line up with TRBD1. The sequencing input was peripheral blood. The CDR3 here is CASSFRQGGIYTF. DNA for the CDR3: TGTGCCAGCAGTTTCCGACAGGGAGGGATCTACACCTTC.